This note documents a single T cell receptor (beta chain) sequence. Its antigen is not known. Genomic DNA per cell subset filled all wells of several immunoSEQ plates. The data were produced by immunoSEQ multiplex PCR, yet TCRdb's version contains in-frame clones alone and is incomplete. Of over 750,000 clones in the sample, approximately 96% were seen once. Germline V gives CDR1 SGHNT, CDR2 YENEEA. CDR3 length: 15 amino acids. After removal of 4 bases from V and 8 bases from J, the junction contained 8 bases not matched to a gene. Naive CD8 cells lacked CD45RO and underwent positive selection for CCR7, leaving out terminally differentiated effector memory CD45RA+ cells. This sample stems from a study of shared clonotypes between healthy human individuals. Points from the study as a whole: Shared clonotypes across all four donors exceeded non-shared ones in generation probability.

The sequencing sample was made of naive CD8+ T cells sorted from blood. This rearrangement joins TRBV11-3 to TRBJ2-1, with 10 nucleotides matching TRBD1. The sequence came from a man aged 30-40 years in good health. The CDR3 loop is CASSSSDRGWDEQFF. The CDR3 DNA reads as TGTGCCAGCAGCTCGTCGGACAGGGGGTGGGATGAGCAGTTCTTC.